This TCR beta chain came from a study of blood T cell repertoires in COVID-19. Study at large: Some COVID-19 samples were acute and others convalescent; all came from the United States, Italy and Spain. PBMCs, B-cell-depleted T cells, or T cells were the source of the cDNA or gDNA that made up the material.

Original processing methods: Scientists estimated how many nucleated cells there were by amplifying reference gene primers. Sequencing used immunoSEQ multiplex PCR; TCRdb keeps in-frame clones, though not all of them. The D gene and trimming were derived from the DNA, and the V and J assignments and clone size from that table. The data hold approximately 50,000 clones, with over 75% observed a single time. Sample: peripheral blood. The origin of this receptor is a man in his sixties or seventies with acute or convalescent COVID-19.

The DNA for the CDR3 is TGTGCCACCCTAAACACCGGGGAGCTGTTTTTT. This sequence encodes CATLNTGELFF. V is TRBV10-3 and J is TRBJ2-2; D uncertain. The ends were cut back, 10 bases at V and 2 bases at J, with 5 bases in the middle. In germline, CDR1 is ENHRY, CDR2 SYGVKD. CDR3 size: 11 residues.